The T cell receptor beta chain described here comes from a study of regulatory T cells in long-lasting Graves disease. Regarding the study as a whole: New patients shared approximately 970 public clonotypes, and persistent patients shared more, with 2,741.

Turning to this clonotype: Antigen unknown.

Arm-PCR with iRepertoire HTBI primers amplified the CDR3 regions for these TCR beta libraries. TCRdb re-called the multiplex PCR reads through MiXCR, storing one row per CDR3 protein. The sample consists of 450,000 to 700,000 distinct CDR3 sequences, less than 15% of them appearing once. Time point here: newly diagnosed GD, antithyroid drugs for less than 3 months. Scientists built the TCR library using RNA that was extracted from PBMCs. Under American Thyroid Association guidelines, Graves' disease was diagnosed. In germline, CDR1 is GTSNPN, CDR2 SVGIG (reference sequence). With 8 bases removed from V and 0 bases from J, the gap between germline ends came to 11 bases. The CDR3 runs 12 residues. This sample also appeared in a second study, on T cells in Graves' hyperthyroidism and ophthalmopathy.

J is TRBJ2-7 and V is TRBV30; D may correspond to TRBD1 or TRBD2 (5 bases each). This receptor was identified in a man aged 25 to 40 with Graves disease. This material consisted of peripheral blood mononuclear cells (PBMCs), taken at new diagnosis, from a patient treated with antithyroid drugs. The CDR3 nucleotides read TGTGCCCCAGTGGGGGTCTCCTACGAGCAGTACTTC. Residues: CAPVGVSYEQYF.